The TCR beta chain described here comes from a study of T cell responses to AZD1222 COVID-19 vaccine. Whole-study results and caveats: An increase in Spike-specific TCR breadth and depth was observed after two AZD1222 doses. Reportedly, nearly half the spike-specific TCRs target unmutated variant regions. Baseline serostatus was positive in only a handful of AZD1222 recipients.

This clone occurred once. Its antigen remains unidentified. Germline and junction disagree at one end, which may indicate a read error. The CDR3 runs to 11 residues. Per the germline V gene, CDR1 is SEHNR and CDR2 is FQNEAQ (reference sequence). Method: immunoSEQ multiplex PCR; TCRdb's copy keeps in-frame clones and lacks some. The sample has some 150,000 clones; about 92% are singletons. The clonotype originates from an adult in good health. V gene TRBV7-9 combines with J gene TRBJ1-3; TRBD1 matches 8 bases. The sample in question was peripheral blood, obtained on day 0 of AZD1222 vaccination. The CDR3 bases are TGTGCCAGCAGCTTTGATAGGGACAGGCATTTT. Encoded protein: CASSFDRDRHF.